What follows are 13 T cell receptor beta chains derived from one specimen sequenced in a study of CD8 T cells in Susac syndrome. After extraction with the RNeasy kit, about 0.45 to 1 ug of the RNA was reverse transcribed using random hexamers. TCRdb fed the immunoSEQ multiplex PCR reads into MiXCR, producing one record per CDR3 protein. The sample holds around 150,000 distinct CDR3 sequences; 94% are singletons and the top ten take 0.25% to 0.3%. The sample taken for sequencing was CD8+ T cells from PBMCs. These receptors all stem from a human donor in good health.

This chain uses TRBV27 with TRBJ2-7, with TRBD2 identical over 7 bases. From germline, CDR1 is MNHEY and CDR2 SMNVEV (reference sequence). The CDR3 totals 14 residues. V was clipped by 2 bases and J by 4 bases; unmatched bases: 5. This chain's CDR3 is CASSLVGGPYEQYF. As DNA, the CDR3 is TGTGCCAGCAGTTTAGTGGGAGGGCCTTACGAGCAGTACTTC.

The rearrangement joins TRBV25-1 to TRBJ2-3; tentative D call: TRBD2 (5 bases). The germline V and J ends were trimmed by 1 base and 7 bases, with 9 bases remaining between them. The CDR3 length is 13 residues. Germline V gene sequence: CDR1 MGHDK, CDR2 SYGVNS. The CDR3 protein is CASSESGENTQYF. Here the CDR3 DNA reads TGTGCCAGCAGTGAATCCGGGGAAAATACGCAGTATTTT.

V and J are TRBV7-9 and TRBJ1-2; TRBD1 aligns across 7 bases. The V gene end was trimmed by 4 bases and the J gene end by 6 bases; junction bases not matched to a gene: 8. Per the germline V gene, CDR1 is SEHNR and CDR2 is FQNEAQ (reference sequence). This CDR3 spans 14 amino acids. CDR3 amino acids: CASSSPTGSHGYTF. The DNA of the CDR3 is TGTGCCAGCAGCTCCCCGACAGGGTCCCATGGCTACACCTTC. Filled out from reference TRBV7-9 and TRBJ1-2, the complete variable domain reads DTGVSQNPRHKITKRGQNVTFRCDPISEHNRLYWYRQTLGQGPEFLTYFQNEAQLEKSRLLSDRFSAERPKGSFSTLEIQRTEQGDSAMYLCASSSPTGSHGYTFGSGTRLTVV.

The rearrangement links TRBV7-8 to TRBJ2-1, with 9 bases matching TRBD2. After removal of 2 bases from V and 9 bases from J, the junction contained 2 bases not matched to a gene. In germline, CDR1 is SGHVS, CDR2 FQNEAQ. This CDR3 is built from 13 residues. The CDR3 nucleotides read TGTGCCAGCAGCTTAAATAGCGGGAGTGAGCAGTTCTTC. Translation gives CASSLNSGSEQFF.

The gene calls are TRBV30 and TRBJ2-7, with a tentative D call TRBD1 (6 bases). There are 11 residues in the CDR3. Trimming left V 4 bases short and J 5 bases short, with 9 bases between. Germline V gene sequence: CDR1 GTSNPN, CDR2 SVGIG (reference sequence). CDR3 coding DNA: TGTGCCTGGACGCAGGGGAACGAGCAGTACTTC. Translating gives CAWTQGNEQYF.

J is TRBJ1-5 and V is TRBV20-1; possibly TRBD1 for D (5 bases). The germline V gene has CDR1 DFQATT and CDR2 SNEGSKA (reference sequence). CDR3 length equals 15 residues. V was cut by 4 bases and J by 3 bases, with 16 bases left in between. The DNA of the CDR3 is TGCAGTGCTACGACGACGGGACCGACCAATCAGCCCCAGCATTTT. Its protein is CSATTTGPTNQPQHF.

This chain uses TRBV7-2 with TRBJ1-1; 7 nucleotides align to TRBD1. The CDR3 runs 13 residues. The V gene's germline CDR1 is SGHTA and CDR2 FQGNSA. V was clipped by 2 bases and J by 8 bases; unmatched bases: 5. The CDR3 reads CASSLLTGKEAFF. The CDR3 DNA reads as TGTGCCAGCAGCTTACTGACAGGGAAAGAAGCTTTCTTT.

The J gene is TRBJ2-1, the V gene TRBV9, with TRBD2 matching over 8 bases. Germline V gene data show CDR1 as SGDLS and CDR2 as YYNGEE. The junction had 10 bases not matched to a gene; V was cut back by 7 bases and J by 4 bases. The CDR3 contains 15 residues. CDR3 sequence (DNA): TGTGCCAGCGGGGGTACACTAGCGGAATACAATGAGCAGTTCTTC. Residues: CASGGTLAEYNEQFF.

The chain recombines TRBV28 with TRBJ2-2; the D gene is possibly TRBD2 (6 bases). The germline V and J ends were trimmed by 5 bases and 5 bases, with 12 bases remaining between them. Per the germline V gene, CDR1 is MDHEN and CDR2 is SYDVKM. The CDR3 contains 14 residues. CDR3 in amino acids: CASSILASTGELFF. In nucleotides, the CDR3 is TGTGCCAGCAGTATTCTAGCGTCGACCGGGGAGCTGTTTTTT.

The chain recombines TRBV28 with TRBJ2-5, with TRBD1 matching over 7 bases. The CDR3 consists of 15 residues. The ends lost 7 bases at V and 2 bases at J; junction bases unmatched: 10. In germline, CDR1 is MDHEN, CDR2 SYDVKM. The CDR3 sequence is CASTPHSGQQETQYF. CDR3 coding DNA: TGTGCCAGCACCCCCCACTCGGGACAGCAAGAGACCCAGTACTTC.

The V call is TRBV25-1, the J call TRBJ2-1, with D possibly being TRBD1 (5 bases). CDR1 MGHDK and CDR2 SYGVNS come from the germline V gene. The ends were cut back, 5 bases at V and 2 bases at J, with 7 bases in the middle. The CDR3 sequence is 13 residues long. As DNA, the CDR3 is TGTGCCAGCAGTTTACAGGCCTACAATGAGCAGTTCTTC. Translation gives CASSLQAYNEQFF. Variable domain in full (rest from reference TRBV25-1 and TRBJ2-1): EADIYQTPRYLVIGTGKKITLECSQTMGHDKMYWYQQDPGMELHLIHYSYGVNSTEKGDLSSESTVSRIRTEHFPLTLESARPSHTSQYLCASSLQAYNEQFFGPGTRLTVL.

This clonotype was picked up a small number of times. The rearrangement links TRBV9 to TRBJ2-1; no firm D call. Germline V gene lookup returns CDR1 SGDLS and CDR2 YYNGEE. Trimming cost V 1 base and J 6 bases, with 5 bases left between them. This CDR3 is built from 12 residues. This chain's CDR3 is CASSVLGNEQFF. DNA of the CDR3: TGTGCCAGCAGCGTACTCGGCAATGAGCAGTTCTTC.

The chain recombines TRBV27 with TRBJ2-5; perhaps TRBD1 as D (6 bases). V lost 4 bases, J lost 2 bases, and 8 bases lay in between. CDR1 and CDR2 from the germline V gene are MNHEY and SMNVEV (reference sequence). The CDR3 length is 13 residues. The CDR3 is CASSWQGQETQYF. CDR3 DNA: TGTGCCAGCAGTTGGCAGGGGCAAGAGACCCAGTACTTC.